This TCR beta chain emerged from a study of radiotherapy plus CTLA-4 blockade in lung cancer. Study summary: Among enrolled patients, roughly 20% responded and roughly 31% achieved disease control. Whole-study results and caveats: Tumor-origin TCR clones grew in blood after radiotherapy plus ipilimumab.

On this clone: Its antigen is not identified.

In germline, CDR1 is MDHEN, CDR2 SYDVKM. V lost 5 bases and J 1 base, leaving 20 bases between the germline ends. The CDR3 length is 17 residues. Only in-frame clones appear in the TCRdb table, and some are missing; sequencing was by immunoSEQ multiplex PCR. The sample lists 30,000 to 40,000 clones; approximately 85% were seen once. The TCR comes from a human donor with non-small cell lung cancer who had stable disease on radiotherapy plus ipilimumab. V is TRBV28 and J is TRBJ1-1; D possibly corresponds to TRBD1 (6 bases). The specimen was peripheral blood, collected from a patient treated with radiotherapy plus ipilimumab. CDR3 sequence: CASSPAGARRKNTEAFF. CDR3 sequence (DNA): TGTGCCAGCAGTCCCGCAGGGGCAAGGCGAAAGAACACTGAAGCTTTCTTT.